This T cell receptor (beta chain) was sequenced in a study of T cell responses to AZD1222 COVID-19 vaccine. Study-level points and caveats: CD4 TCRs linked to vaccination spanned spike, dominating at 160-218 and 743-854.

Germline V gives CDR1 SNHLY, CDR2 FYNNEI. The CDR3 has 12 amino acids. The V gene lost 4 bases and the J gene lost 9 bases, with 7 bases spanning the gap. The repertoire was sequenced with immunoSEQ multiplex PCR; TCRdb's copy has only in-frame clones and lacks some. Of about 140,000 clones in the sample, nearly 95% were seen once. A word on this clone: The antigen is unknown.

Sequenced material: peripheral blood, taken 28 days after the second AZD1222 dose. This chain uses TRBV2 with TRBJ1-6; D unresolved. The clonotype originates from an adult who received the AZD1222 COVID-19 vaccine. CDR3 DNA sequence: TGTGCCAGCAGTGCTGGGGTTTCACCCCTCCACTTT. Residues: CASSAGVSPLHF. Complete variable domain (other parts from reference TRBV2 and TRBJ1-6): EPEVTQTPSHQVTQMGQEVILRCVPISNHLYFYWYRQILGQKVEFLVSFYNNEISEKSEIFDDQFSVERPDGSNFTLKIRSTKLEDSAMYFCASSAGVSPLHFGNGTRLTVT.